Presented here are 8 T cell receptor beta chains from one specimen sequenced in a study of identical twins. MiXCR was run by TCRdb on the 5' RACE reads, yielding one entry per CDR3 protein. The data hold roughly 1.6 million distinct CDR3 sequences, with under 35% observed a single time. Source material: cord blood. Receptors originate from a newborn girl in good health.

This clonotype was seen at least ten times. The chain joins TRBV20-1 to TRBJ1-2; D gene unclear. The CDR3 has 11 amino acids. CDR1 and CDR2 from the germline V gene are DFQATT and SNEGSKA (reference sequence). Between the trimmed V and J ends, which lost 7 bases and 3 bases, there was a span of 9 bases. CDR3 DNA: TGCAGTGTGGATGGACACTATGGCTACACCTTC. It is translated as CSVDGHYGYTF.

The chain links TRBV2 to TRBJ2-3; D is unclear. V lost 7 bases to trimming and J lost 2 bases, with 10 bases between them. This CDR3 has 13 amino acids. Germline-derived CDR1 and CDR2 are SNHLY and FYNNEI. The CDR3 spells CASKFGDTDTQYF. The CDR3 bases are TGTGCCAGCAAGTTCGGCGACACAGATACGCAGTATTTT.

This clonotype was picked up a small number of times. The chain is built from TRBV16 and TRBJ2-7; 11 nucleotides agree with TRBD1. Trimming at V came to 3 bases and at J to 5 bases, leaving 6 bases not matched to a gene. The CDR3 length is 15 residues. Germline lookup yields CDR1 KGHSY and CDR2 FQNENV. Here the CDR3 reads CASSQLGTGGNEQYF. DNA for the CDR3: TGTGCCAGCAGCCAGCTAGGGACAGGGGGAAACGAGCAGTACTTC.

Turning to this clonotype: A much larger clonotype is one base distant, so this may be a read error. In DNA form, the CDR3 reads TGCAGCGTCGCGGGACTCTCCTACAATGAGCAGTACTTC. Its protein is CSVAGLSYNEQYF. The genes are TRBV29-1 and TRBJ2-5, with a possible D match to TRBD2 (6 bases). Trimming shortened V by 6 bases and J by 11 bases, and 22 bases separated the two germline ends. The CDR3 extends over 13 amino acids. The germline gives CDR1 SQVTM, CDR2 ANQGSEA.

This clonotype has only a few counts. The gene calls are TRBV11-2 and TRBJ2-2; maybe TRBD1 (6 bases). The V gene's germline CDR1 is SGHAT and CDR2 FQNNGV. V dropped 1 base and J dropped 7 bases, with 19 bases sitting between them. This CDR3 is built from 17 residues. CDR3 protein: CASSLVLTGFSGGELFF. The CDR3 nucleotides read TGTGCCAGCAGCTTAGTTTTAACAGGGTTTTCAGGCGGGGAGCTGTTTTTT.

This chain links TRBV9 with TRBJ2-1; D is unresolved. The V end was cut by 0 bases, the J end by 0 bases, with 7 bases between. The CDR3 loop spans 15 amino acids. Germline CDR1 is SGDLS and CDR2 is YYNGEE. CDR3 in amino acids: CASSVGRSSYNEQFF. The CDR3 DNA reads TGTGCCAGCAGCGTAGGTAGGAGCTCCTACAATGAGCAGTTCTTC.

This clonotype was seen repeatedly, ten times or more. V and J are TRBV7-6 and TRBJ2-7, with TRBD2 matching over 10 bases. The CDR3 is 14 amino acids. Trimming at V came to 1 base and at J to 4 bases, leaving 1 base not matched to a gene. CDR1 SGHVS and CDR2 FNYEAQ come from the germline V gene. The CDR3 spells CASSLEAGGYEQYF. Here the CDR3 DNA reads TGTGCCAGCAGCTTAGAAGCGGGAGGGTACGAGCAGTACTTC.

The chain combines TRBV27 with TRBJ2-1, with 9 bases matching TRBD2. Trimming at V came to 3 bases and at J to 4 bases, leaving 10 bases not matched to a gene. CDR1 and CDR2 (germline): MNHEY, SMNVEV (reference sequence). This CDR3 contains 17 residues. CDR3 in DNA: TGTGCCAGCAGTTTTAAGGGAAGCGGGAGGTGGTACAATGAGCAGTTCTTC. Amino acid sequence: CASSFKGSGRWYNEQFF.